The 30 T cell receptor beta chains listed next were all sequenced from one sample in a study of shared clonotypes between healthy human individuals. Sequencing was performed with immunoSEQ multiplex PCR; in TCRdb, only in-frame clones are kept and a portion is missing. This sample has roughly 650,000 clones, with around 97% found just once. The sample consisted of naive CD4+ T cells sorted from blood. The sample's subset: CD45RA+ positively selected. The receptors come from a woman between 25 and 40 years old in good health.

This clone is a singleton in its sample. The chain recombines TRBV9 with TRBJ1-1, with D unresolved. The germline V and J ends were trimmed by 2 bases and 4 bases, with 9 bases remaining between them. This CDR3 contains 13 residues. Germline V gene sequence: CDR1 SGDLS, CDR2 YYNGEE. The CDR3 bases are TGTGCCAGCAGCGTCAAAGGAGGCACTGAAGCTTTCTTT. Its protein product is CASSVKGGTEAFF.

Comments on this clone: Other nucleotide sequences from this sample produce the same CDR3. The J gene is TRBJ2-1, the V gene TRBV2; TRBD1 matches 8 bases. Trimming removed 6 bases from V and 7 bases from J; junction bases left unmatched: 5. CDR3 length: 13 residues. Germline V CDR1 and CDR2: SNHLY, FYNNEI. The CDR3 DNA reads TGTGCCAGCAGCGAACAGGGGGTGAATGAGCAGTTCTTC. Protein sequence: CASSEQGVNEQFF.

This chain joins TRBV27 and TRBJ1-1; the match to TRBD1 covers 8 bases. From germline, CDR1 is MNHEY and CDR2 SMNVEV (reference sequence). The CDR3 is 17 amino acids. After removal of 8 bases from V and 1 base from J, the junction contained 15 bases not matched to a gene. CDR3 protein: CASAPTTQGAGNTEAFF. In DNA, the CDR3 is TGTGCCAGCGCGCCGACGACGCAGGGGGCCGGGAACACTGAAGCTTTCTTT.

The chain has TRBV7-2 and TRBJ2-7; D not resolved. Trimming removed 5 bases at V and 0 bases at J, with 23 bases between. The CDR3 has 18 amino acids. The V gene's germline CDR1 is SGHTA and CDR2 FQGNSA. This CDR3 reads CASSPSPRLGLHSYEQYF. CDR3 nucleotide sequence: TGTGCCAGCAGCCCGTCCCCTAGGTTAGGCCTACACTCCTACGAGCAGTACTTC.

This chain joins TRBV6-4 and TRBJ2-1; 10 nucleotides line up with TRBD2. This CDR3 is 16 amino acids long. Germline trimming cut 4 bases from V and 5 bases from J; bases unmatched to any gene: 8. Looked up from germline, CDR1 is MRHNA and CDR2 is SNTAGT. In DNA form, the CDR3 reads TGTGCCAGCAGTGCCCTAAGCGGGAGGGTAAACAATGAGCAGTTCTTC. Protein product: CASSALSGRVNNEQFF.

This rearrangement joins TRBV28 to TRBJ1-6; 7 bases line up with TRBD1. This CDR3 is 15 amino acids long. Trimming cost V 6 bases and J 10 bases; bases outside gene matches: 12. Per germline, CDR1 MDHEN and CDR2 SYDVKM. In DNA form, the CDR3 reads TGTGCCAGCAGCCCCGGACAGGCGGTGGGGTCACCCCTCCACTTT. Amino acid sequence: CASSPGQAVGSPLHF.

This chain uses TRBV11-3 with TRBJ2-5, with 10 positions matching TRBD1. Trimming removed 1 base from V and 2 bases from J; junction bases left unmatched: 7. The CDR3 has 17 residues. CDR1 is SGHNT and CDR2 is YENEEA in the germline V gene. CDR3 DNA sequence: TGTGCCAGCAGCTTAGGCCGACAGGGGGCCGGGCAAGAGACCCAGTACTTC. Translated: CASSLGRQGAGQETQYF.

This chain's CDR3 is CASTGQGAAVGYGYTF. CDR3 bases: TGCGCCAGCACAGGACAGGGGGCCGCAGTGGGCTATGGCTACACCTTC. The chain is built from TRBV10-2 and TRBJ1-2, with TRBD1 matching 11 bases. The V and J ends lost 7 bases and 4 bases, in that order; junction bases with no gene match: 11. The CDR3 consists of 16 residues. Per the germline V gene, CDR1 is WSHSY and CDR2 is SAAADI.

The V and J genes are TRBV5-1 and TRBJ2-7; D remains unclear. The germline V gene encodes CDR1 SGHRS and CDR2 YFSETQ. The CDR3 covers 15 residues. Trimming shortened V by 1 base and J by 4 bases, and 15 bases separated the two germline ends. DNA of the CDR3: TGCGCCAGCAGCTTGACCGACGGAATGAGGTACGAGCAGTACTTC. It encodes CASSLTDGMRYEQYF.

The chain has TRBV5-8 and TRBJ2-5; TRBD2 might be the D (5 bases). V was cut by 10 bases and J by 3 bases, with 22 bases left in between. The CDR3 loop spans 15 amino acids. Germline CDR1 reads SGHTS; CDR2 reads YDEGEE. The CDR3 DNA reads as TGTGCCCGTCCTAATGGCCCTGAGGGTGAAGAGACCCAGTACTTC. Encoded protein: CARPNGPEGEETQYF.

The chain carries TRBV10-3 and TRBJ2-5, with TRBD1 matching 8 bases. The trim removed 2 bases at V and 5 bases at J, leaving 10 bases unmatched. The length of the CDR3 is 16 residues. The V gene's germline CDR1 is ENHRY and CDR2 SYGVKD. The CDR3 here is CAISEDRGSRGETQYF. The CDR3, as DNA: TGTGCCATCAGTGAGGACAGGGGCAGCCGGGGTGAGACCCAGTACTTC.

This clone is a singleton in its sample. The CDR3 reads CASSRQPQETQYF. CDR3 DNA: TGTGCCAGCAGTCGCCAGCCCCAAGAGACCCAGTACTTC. This chain joins TRBV28 and TRBJ2-5; D gene ambiguous. Germline V CDR1 and CDR2: MDHEN, SYDVKM. V lost 5 bases and J 1 base, leaving 8 bases between the germline ends. This CDR3 comprises 13 residues.

This chain joins TRBV28 and TRBJ1-2; TRBD1 agrees at 7 bases. CDR1 is MDHEN, CDR2 SYDVKM, per germline. J lost 4 bases, V lost 4 bases, and 9 bases had no gene match. This CDR3 contains 15 residues. For the CDR3, the DNA is TGTGCCAGCAGTTCCCCCCCCCGGGACAGCTATGGCTACACCTTC. Translated: CASSSPPRDSYGYTF.

V gene TRBV6-6 combines with J gene TRBJ1-1; 7 nucleotides line up with TRBD1. Looked up from germline, CDR1 is MNHNY and CDR2 is SVGAGI (reference sequence). The CDR3 totals 13 residues. The V segment lost 5 bases and the J segment 3 bases; nucleotides outside the gene matches: 3. The CDR3 loop is CASSPDRDTEAFF. DNA of the CDR3: TGTGCCAGCAGTCCTGACAGGGACACTGAAGCTTTCTTT.

The V call is TRBV27, the J call TRBJ2-6, with D maybe TRBD1 (5 bases). CDR3 size: 17 residues. Per the germline V gene, CDR1 is MNHEY and CDR2 is SMNVEV (reference sequence). V lost 7 bases to trimming and J lost 4 bases, with 20 bases between them. Written as DNA, the CDR3 is TGTGCCAGCACCACTACTATGACAGCTTACGGGGCCAACGTCCTGACTTTC. Amino acid sequence: CASTTTMTAYGANVLTF. The full variable domain, completed using reference TRBV27 and TRBJ2-6, is EAQVTQNPRYLITVTGKKLTVTCSQNMNHEYMSWYRQDPGLGLRQIYYSMNVEVTDKGDVPEGYKVSRKEKRNFPLILESPSPNQTSLYFCASTTTMTAYGANVLTFGAGSRLTVL.

The chain has TRBV28 and TRBJ1-1; TRBD1 matches 8 bases. V shed 1 base, J shed 7 bases, and the junction held 5 bases outside the gene matches. Germline CDR1 reads MDHEN; CDR2 reads SYDVKM. This CDR3 has 14 residues. CDR3 nucleotide sequence: TGTGCCAGCAGTTTATACAGGGGGGAGGGTGAAGCTTTCTTT. This gives the protein CASSLYRGEGEAFF.

The genes are TRBV5-1 and TRBJ2-5; D gene uncertain. The J call may be faulty, since TRBJ2-7 better matches the DNA end. Germline CDR1 is SGHRS and CDR2 is YFSETQ. This CDR3 is built from 15 residues. CDR3 bases: TGCGCCAGCAGCTTGGGCACGGCCTCCGAGTACGAGCAGTACTTC. The encoded protein is CASSLGTASEYEQYF.

The rearrangement uses TRBV7-6 and TRBJ1-1, with D unresolved. V lost 2 bases and J 0 bases, leaving 7 bases between the germline ends. CDR3 size: 14 residues. Germline values: CDR1 SGHVS, CDR2 FNYEAQ. Here the CDR3 reads CASSLNGLNTEAFF. The CDR3 DNA follows: TGTGCCAGCAGCTTAAACGGCTTGAACACTGAAGCTTTCTTT.

The V and J genes are TRBV6-1 and TRBJ2-4; D is unresolved. The V gene's germline CDR1 is MNHNS and CDR2 SASEGT. The CDR3 extends over 15 amino acids. V was cut by 4 bases and J by 0 bases, with 10 bases left in between. Here the CDR3 reads CASSARRLAKNIQYF. The CDR3 DNA reads TGTGCCAGCAGTGCGCGCAGGCTAGCCAAAAACATTCAGTACTTC.

The V gene is TRBV19, the J gene TRBJ2-1; D may be TRBD1 (6 bases). The CDR3 has 18 amino acids. Trimming shortened V by 7 bases and J by 0 bases, and 22 bases separated the two germline ends. Germline loops: CDR1 LNHDA, CDR2 SQIVND (reference sequence). The CDR3 DNA follows: TGTGCCAGTACCGCAGGCAGAGGGGGTCGGGGCTCCTACAATGAGCAGTTCTTC. This sequence encodes CASTAGRGGRGSYNEQFF. The full variable domain, in which reference TRBV19 and TRBJ2-1 provide the parts outside the CDR3, is DGGITQSPKYLFRKEGQNVTLSCEQNLNHDAMYWYRQDPGQGLRLIYYSQIVNDFQKGDIAEGYSVSREKKESFPLTVTSAQKNPTAFYLCASTAGRGGRGSYNEQFFGPGTRLTVL.

CDR3 loop: CASGWAGGIQYF. Written as DNA, the CDR3 is TGTGCTAGTGGTTGGGCGGGGGGCATTCAGTACTTC. The chain is built from TRBV12-5 and TRBJ2-4, with 8 bases that match TRBD2. CDR1 is LGHNT, CDR2 FRNRAP, per germline. J was trimmed by 9 bases and V by 4 bases; bases with no gene match: 2. This CDR3 spans 12 amino acids.

The chain uses TRBV4-1 and TRBJ2-1; 8 bases map to TRBD2. CDR3 length: 16 amino acids. Germline V gene sequence: CDR1 MGHRA, CDR2 YSYEKL. The V and J ends lost 8 bases and 5 bases, in that order; junction bases with no gene match: 14. CDR3 region: CASGLRGGRINNEQFF. The CDR3, as DNA: TGCGCCAGCGGACTCCGGGGGGGGCGGATAAACAATGAGCAGTTCTTC.

The V gene is TRBV7-9, the J gene TRBJ2-7; 7 nucleotides align to TRBD2. V lost 5 bases, J lost 5 bases, and 9 bases stayed unmatched. CDR3 length: 14 amino acids. CDR1 SEHNR and CDR2 FQNEAQ come from the germline V gene (reference sequence). CDR3 nucleotides: TGTGCCAGCAGCGTTCCGGGAGGTGTGGACGAGCAGTACTTC. Its translation: CASSVPGGVDEQYF.

The chain uses TRBV28 and TRBJ1-4; 7 bases agree with TRBD1. CDR1 is MDHEN, CDR2 SYDVKM, per germline. The CDR3 is 15 amino acids. Trimming removed 6 bases from V and 5 bases from J; junction bases left unmatched: 9. This CDR3 is CASSRPGGLNEKLFF. CDR3 DNA sequence: TGTGCCAGCAGCAGGCCAGGGGGTTTAAATGAAAAACTGTTTTTT.

In the case of this clone: Within the sample, other DNA sequences also encode this same CDR3. The rearrangement links TRBV11-2 to TRBJ2-5; D is unclear. This CDR3 comprises 12 residues. The V gene's germline CDR1 is SGHAT and CDR2 FQNNGV. With 1 base removed from V and 5 bases from J, the gap between germline ends came to 5 bases. This CDR3 is CASSLAGETQYF. CDR3 DNA: TGTGCCAGCAGCTTAGCTGGGGAGACCCAGTACTTC.

This chain links TRBV7-6 with TRBJ2-1; possibly TRBD2 for D (5 bases). Per germline, CDR1 SGHVS and CDR2 FNYEAQ. This CDR3 spans 12 amino acids. Trimming pared 6 bases from V and 15 bases from J, leaving 18 bases between. The CDR3 loop is CASSRTPGSLFF. DNA of the CDR3: TGTGCCAGCAGTCGGACTCCTGGGAGCTTGTTCTTC.

The chain combines TRBV6-5 with TRBJ1-5, with a tentative D call TRBD1 (6 bases). This CDR3 is 15 amino acids long. V lost 6 bases, J lost 1 base, and 13 bases lay in between. Germline V lookup: CDR1 MNHEY, CDR2 SVGAGI. The CDR3 reads CASRREDRSNQPQHF. In DNA, the CDR3 is TGTGCCAGCAGACGAGAGGACAGAAGCAATCAGCCCCAGCATTTT.

This rearrangement joins TRBV27 to TRBJ2-7; TRBD2 matches 8 bases. Germline V lookup: CDR1 MNHEY, CDR2 SMNVEV (reference sequence). J lost 3 bases, V lost 4 bases, and 2 bases had no gene match. The CDR3 has 13 amino acids. The CDR3 loop reads CASSWGTSYEQYF. The DNA of the CDR3 is TGTGCCAGCAGTTGGGGGACTAGCTACGAGCAGTACTTC.

The rearrangement uses TRBV27 and TRBJ1-5; D is uncertain. The CDR3 runs 15 residues. The germline V and J ends were trimmed by 4 bases and 0 bases, with 10 bases remaining between them. CDR1 MNHEY and CDR2 SMNVEV come from the germline V gene (reference sequence). CDR3 sequence: CASSSGGYSNQPQHF. DNA for the CDR3: TGTGCCAGCAGTTCAGGAGGATATAGCAATCAGCCCCAGCATTTT.

Details on this clone: A read error may produce the germline difference seen at one junction end. The CDR3 here is CASSIGPSRLLTGTQYF. For the CDR3, the DNA is TGTGCCAGTAGTATCGGTCCTAGCCGGCTGCTCACAGGTACGCAGTATTTT. The chain combines TRBV19 with TRBJ2-3; D is possibly TRBD1 or TRBD2 (5 bases each). CDR3 length: 17 amino acids. Germline assignment: CDR1 LNHDA and CDR2 SQIVND (reference sequence).